This T cell receptor beta chain was captured by sequencing in a study of regulatory T cells in long-lasting Graves disease. Described time point: newly diagnosed GD, antithyroid drugs for less than 3 months. TCR sequences were obtained from RNA taken from PBMCs. American Thyroid Association guidelines defined how Graves' disease was diagnosed. Libraries of TCR beta came from iRepertoire HTBI primers plus Arm-PCR of CDR3 regions. Via MiXCR, TCRdb re-called the multiplex PCR reads, giving one row per CDR3 protein. The repertoire holds around 420,000 distinct CDR3 sequences, with around 16% as singletons. Study-wide results and limits: The persistent group shared around 2,600 public clonotypes, more than the approximately 1,000 shared by new patients.

Trimming cost V 5 bases and J 2 bases; bases outside gene matches: 9. The CDR3 covers 17 residues. The V gene's germline CDR1 is SEHNR and CDR2 FQNEAQ (reference sequence). Of note for this clonotype: The antigen remains undetermined.

V usage is TRBV7-9 and J usage is TRBJ2-1; the match to TRBD2 covers 10 bases. This sequence originates from a female donor with Graves disease. The source was peripheral blood mononuclear cells (PBMCs), collected at new diagnosis, from a patient treated with antithyroid drugs. Here the CDR3 reads CASSPTRTSGPYNEQFF. In nucleotides, the CDR3 is TGTGCCAGCAGCCCCACCCGGACTAGCGGACCCTACAATGAGCAGTTCTTC.